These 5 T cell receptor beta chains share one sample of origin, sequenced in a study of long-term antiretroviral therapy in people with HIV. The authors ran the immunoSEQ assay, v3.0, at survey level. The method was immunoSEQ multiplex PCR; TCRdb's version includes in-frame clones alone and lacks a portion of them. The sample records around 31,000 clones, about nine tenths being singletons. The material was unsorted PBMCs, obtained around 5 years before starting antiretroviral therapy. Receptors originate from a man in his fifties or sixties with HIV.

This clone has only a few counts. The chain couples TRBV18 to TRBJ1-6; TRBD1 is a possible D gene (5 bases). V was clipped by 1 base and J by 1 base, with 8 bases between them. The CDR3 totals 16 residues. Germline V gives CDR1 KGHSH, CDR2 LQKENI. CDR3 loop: CASSPQGRSYNSPLHF. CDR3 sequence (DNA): TGTGCCAGCTCACCACAGGGGAGATCCTATAATTCACCCCTCCACTTT.

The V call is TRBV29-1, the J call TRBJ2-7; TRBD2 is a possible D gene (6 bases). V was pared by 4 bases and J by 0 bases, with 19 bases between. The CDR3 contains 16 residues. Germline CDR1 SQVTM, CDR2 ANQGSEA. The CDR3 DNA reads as TGCAGCGTTGGTCGAGGCGGGCTCGGGGGCTCCTACGAGCAGTACTTC. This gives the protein CSVGRGGLGGSYEQYF.

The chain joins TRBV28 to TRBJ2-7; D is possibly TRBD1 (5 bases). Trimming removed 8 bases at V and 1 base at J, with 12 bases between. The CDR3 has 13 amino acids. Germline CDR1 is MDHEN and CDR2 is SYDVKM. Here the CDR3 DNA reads TGTGCCAGCGACAGACCACTATCCTACGAGCAGTACTTC. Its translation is CASDRPLSYEQYF.

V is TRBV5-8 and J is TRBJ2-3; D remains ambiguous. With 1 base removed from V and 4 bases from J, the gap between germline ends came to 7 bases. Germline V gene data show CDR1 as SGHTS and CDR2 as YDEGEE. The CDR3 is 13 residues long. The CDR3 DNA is TGTGCCAGCAGCTTGTGGGAAGCAGATACGCAGTATTTT. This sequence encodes CASSLWEADTQYF.

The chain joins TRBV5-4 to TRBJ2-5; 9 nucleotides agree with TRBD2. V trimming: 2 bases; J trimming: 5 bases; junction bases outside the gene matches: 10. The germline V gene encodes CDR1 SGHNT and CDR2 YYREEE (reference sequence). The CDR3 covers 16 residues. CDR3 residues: CASSFVSGGGRETQYF. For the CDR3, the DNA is TGTGCCAGCAGCTTCGTTAGCGGGGGAGGGCGGGAGACCCAGTACTTC.